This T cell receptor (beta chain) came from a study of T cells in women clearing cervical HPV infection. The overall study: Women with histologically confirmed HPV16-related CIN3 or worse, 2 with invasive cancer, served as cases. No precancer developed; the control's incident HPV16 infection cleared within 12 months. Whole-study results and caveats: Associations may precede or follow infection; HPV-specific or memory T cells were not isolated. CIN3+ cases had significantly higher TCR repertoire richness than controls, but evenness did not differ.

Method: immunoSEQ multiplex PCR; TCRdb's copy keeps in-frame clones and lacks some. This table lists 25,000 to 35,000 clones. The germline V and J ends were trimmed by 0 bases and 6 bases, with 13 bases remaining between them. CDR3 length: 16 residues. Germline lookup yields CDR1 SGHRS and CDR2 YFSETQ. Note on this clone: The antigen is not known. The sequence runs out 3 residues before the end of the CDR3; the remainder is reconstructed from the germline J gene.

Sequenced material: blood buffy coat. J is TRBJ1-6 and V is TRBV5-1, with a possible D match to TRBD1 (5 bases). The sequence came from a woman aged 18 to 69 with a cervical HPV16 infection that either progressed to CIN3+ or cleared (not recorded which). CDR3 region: CASSLEGAQGNSPLHF. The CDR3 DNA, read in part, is TGCGCCAGCAGCTTGGAGGGAGCCCAGGGTAATTCACCC.